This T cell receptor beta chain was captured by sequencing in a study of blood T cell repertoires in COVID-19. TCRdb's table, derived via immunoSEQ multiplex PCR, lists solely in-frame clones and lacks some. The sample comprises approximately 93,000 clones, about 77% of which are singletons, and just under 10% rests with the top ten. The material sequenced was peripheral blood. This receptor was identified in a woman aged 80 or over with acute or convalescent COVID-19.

CDR3 amino acids: CSAVLAGGPFF. CDR3 nucleotide sequence: TGCAGTGCCGTACTAGCGGGAGGGCCGTTCTTC. The chain employs TRBV20-1 and TRBJ2-1, with 13 nucleotides matching TRBD2. Per germline, CDR1 DFQATT and CDR2 SNEGSKA (reference sequence). V lost 6 bases, J lost 15 bases, and 5 bases stayed unmatched. The CDR3 has 11 amino acids.